Presented here are 20 T cell receptor beta chains from one specimen sequenced in a study of patients and donors after allogeneic stem cell transplantation. TCRdb passed the RT-PCR reads through MiXCR, listing each CDR3 protein once. This table has around 90,000 distinct CDR3 sequences, around 48% appearing once. Sequencing input: blood, either unsorted or a sorted T cell fraction (not recorded which). These receptors were collected from a human donor who was either an allogeneic HSCT recipient or a stem cell or donor lymphocyte infusion donor (not recorded which). It is not recorded whose cells these are; they may come from a transplant donor.

V and J are TRBV6-5 and TRBJ1-6, with unresolved D. CDR3 length: 15 amino acids. V was shortened by 2 bases and J by 11 bases, with 16 bases between the two germline ends. Germline V gene sequence: CDR1 MNHEY, CDR2 SVGAGI. This chain's CDR3 is CASSYGGVLSTPLHF. The CDR3 DNA reads as TGTGCCAGCAGTTACGGTGGTGTACTCTCCACACCCCTCCACTTT.

On this clonotype itself: The junction departs from germline at one end; a sequencing error may be responsible. V gene TRBV29-1 combines with J gene TRBJ1-2; 7 nucleotides align to TRBD1. CDR1 is SQVTM and CDR2 is ANQGSEA in the germline V gene. The CDR3 contains 14 residues. The chain's CDR3 is CSVQDRVKDYGYTF. CDR3 coding DNA: TGCAGCGTTCAAGACAGGGTGAAGGACTATGGCTACACCTTC.

J is TRBJ2-2 and V is TRBV5-1; 12 positions agree with TRBD2. V dropped 6 bases and J dropped 0; count of bases not matched to a gene: 3. This CDR3 has 16 amino acids. From germline, CDR1 is SGHRS and CDR2 YFSETQ. For the CDR3, the DNA is TGCGCCAGCATCCCTAGCGGGAGGGCGAACACCGGGGAGCTGTTTTTT. This encodes CASIPSGRANTGELFF.

The chain recombines TRBV20-1 with TRBJ1-6, with no clear D. This CDR3 spans 12 amino acids. Germline V gives CDR1 DFQATT, CDR2 SNEGSKA (reference sequence). Trimming pared 4 bases from V and 7 bases from J, leaving 8 bases between. In DNA, the CDR3 is TGCAGTGCTAAGACGGGGAATTCACCCCTCCACTTT. Translating gives CSAKTGNSPLHF.

The chain recombines TRBV20-1 with TRBJ1-3; D is perhaps TRBD1 (5 bases). This CDR3 region has 14 residues. With 5 bases removed from V and 0 bases from J, the gap between germline ends came to 11 bases. Germline V CDR1 and CDR2: DFQATT, SNEGSKA (reference sequence). CDR3 sequence reads: CSAGDGRSGNTIYF. The CDR3 nucleotides are TGCAGTGCTGGGGACGGGCGCTCTGGAAACACCATATATTTT.

J is TRBJ1-2 and V is TRBV12-3 or TRBV12-4; D is unclear. The V end was cut by 2 bases, the J end by 3 bases, with 10 bases between. The CDR3 loop spans 14 amino acids. The DNA for the CDR3 is TGTGCCAGCAGTTTATTGGTCGACTACTATGGCTACACCTTC. Protein sequence: CASSLLVDYYGYTF.

This clonotype was detected a few times. V and J are TRBV9 and TRBJ1-4; TRBD1 is a possible D gene (6 bases). The V end was cut by 0 bases, the J end by 8 bases, with 11 bases between. Germline V gene lookup returns CDR1 SGDLS and CDR2 YYNGEE. The CDR3 is 14 amino acids. The CDR3 here is CASSVDGGDEKLFF. For the CDR3, the DNA is TGTGCCAGCAGCGTAGACGGGGGCGACGAAAAACTGTTTTTT.

Remarks on this clonotype: One end of the junction fails to match germline, which may point to a read error. V is TRBV7-3 and J is TRBJ2-5; 7 bases line up with TRBD2. Germline V gene lookup returns CDR1 SGHTA and CDR2 FQGTGA. This CDR3 contains 17 residues. The CDR3 coding sequence is TGCGCCAGCAGCCAGATTCCTAGCGGAAGAGGACAAGAGACCCAGTACTTC. Encoded protein: CASSQIPSGRGQETQYF. Looking up the rest from reference TRBV7-3 and TRBJ2-5 gives the full variable domain: GAGVSQTPSNKVTEKGKYVELRCDPISGHTALYWYRQSLGQGPEFLIYFQGTGAADDSGLPNDRFFAVRPEGSVSTLKIQRTERGDSAVYLCASSQIPSGRGQETQYFGPGTRLLVL.

V and J are TRBV20-1 and TRBJ1-3; weak D call: TRBD1 (5 bases). CDR1 is DFQATT and CDR2 is SNEGSKA in the germline V gene (reference sequence). Trimming pared 6 bases from V and 1 base from J, leaving 16 bases between. The CDR3 is 15 amino acids. The CDR3 region has the DNA TGCAGTGCCAAGTCCCTCGGACAATCTGGAAACACCATATATTTT. This translates into CSAKSLGQSGNTIYF.

The chain recombines TRBV5-1 with TRBJ2-7; D is possibly TRBD2 (6 bases). Germline CDR1 reads SGHRS; CDR2 reads YFSETQ. There are 13 residues in the CDR3. Trimming removed 3 bases from V and 4 bases from J, with 11 bases in between. The DNA for the CDR3 is TGCGCCAGCAGCTCGACTAGGAGTTACGAGCAGTACTTC. Translated, it gives CASSSTRSYEQYF.

This clonotype was detected only a few times. V usage is TRBV14 and J usage is TRBJ1-1; D gene ambiguous. V lost 4 bases and J 8 bases, leaving 14 bases between the germline ends. Per germline, CDR1 SGHDN and CDR2 FVKESK. The CDR3 covers 13 residues. The CDR3 sequence is CASSLEPVPEAFF. The CDR3 DNA reads as TGTGCCAGCAGCCTAGAGCCTGTACCCGAAGCTTTCTTT.

This CDR3 reads CASNPSTNNQPQHF. The CDR3 DNA follows: TGTGCCAGCAACCCGAGCACGAACAATCAGCCCCAGCATTTT. The chain employs TRBV6-6 and TRBJ1-5; D is unresolved. The V gene lost 7 bases and the J gene lost 3 bases, with 13 bases spanning the gap. This CDR3 comprises 14 residues. In germline, CDR1 is MNHNY, CDR2 SVGAGI (reference sequence).

This clonotype was recorded only once. The chain is built from TRBV20-1 and TRBJ1-1; D remains unclear. The CDR3 extends over 14 amino acids. The V gene lost 3 bases and the J gene lost 7 bases, with 18 bases spanning the gap. CDR1 and CDR2 from the germline V gene are DFQATT and SNEGSKA (reference sequence). The CDR3 is CSASNPVGRGEAFF. Written as DNA, the CDR3 is TGCAGTGCTAGTAACCCTGTAGGACGGGGTGAAGCTTTCTTT.

The chain has TRBV27 and TRBJ1-1; no firm D call. Germline values: CDR1 MNHEY, CDR2 SMNVEV (reference sequence). With 2 bases removed from V and 5 bases from J, the gap between germline ends came to 9 bases. The CDR3 extends over 13 amino acids. The CDR3 DNA follows: TGTGCCAGCAGTTTAGGGGAAGAAACTGAAGCTTTCTTT. Amino acids: CASSLGEETEAFF.

This sequence joins TRBV7-9 and TRBJ1-1; tentatively, D is TRBD1 (5 bases). V lost 1 base to trimming and J lost 6 bases, with 12 bases between them. The CDR3 runs 14 residues. Germline V gene sequence: CDR1 SEHNR, CDR2 FQNEAQ (reference sequence). The CDR3 DNA reads as TGTGCCAGCAGCTTAGTTATGGGGCCGCCTGAAGCTTTCTTT. Its protein is CASSLVMGPPEAFF.

This clonotype was picked up a small number of times. The chain recombines TRBV18 with TRBJ1-4; unclear D gene. V was trimmed by 3 bases and J by 8 bases, leaving 13 bases between them. Germline V gene lookup returns CDR1 KGHSH and CDR2 LQKENI. This CDR3 is 14 amino acids long. The chain's CDR3 is CASSPNSSKEKLFF. The CDR3 DNA reads as TGTGCCAGCTCACCGAACTCGTCCAAGGAAAAACTGTTTTTT.

This rearrangement joins TRBV3-1 to TRBJ1-1; D gene unclear. The CDR3 spans 15 residues. V lost 0 bases to trimming and J lost 5 bases, with 13 bases between them. CDR1 and CDR2 (germline): LGHDT, YNNKEL (reference sequence). CDR3 amino acids: CASSQEGKGRTEAFF. The CDR3 DNA is TGTGCCAGCAGCCAAGAGGGAAAGGGCAGGACTGAAGCTTTCTTT. Together with reference TRBV3-1 and TRBJ1-1, the CDR3 gives the full variable domain: DTAVSQTPKYLVTQMGNDKSIKCEQNLGHDTMYWYKQDSKKFLKIMFSYNNKELIINETVPNRFSPKSPDKAHLNLHINSLELGDSAVYFCASSQEGKGRTEAFFGQGTRLTVV.

CDR3 DNA: TGCGCCAGCAGCCAAGAGGCAACCGGGACTAGCGGCTACGAGCAGTACTTC. This sequence encodes CASSQEATGTSGYEQYF. V gene TRBV4-1 combines with J gene TRBJ2-7; 11 bases align to TRBD2. Germline trimming cut 0 bases from V and 3 bases from J; bases unmatched to any gene: 7. The CDR3 runs to 17 residues. The germline V gene has CDR1 MGHRA and CDR2 YSYEKL.

The rearrangement joins TRBV12-3 or TRBV12-4 to TRBJ2-2; possible D gene TRBD2, 5 bases. This CDR3 has 12 amino acids. The V end was cut by 6 bases, the J end by 3 bases, with 5 bases between. The CDR3 nucleotides read TGTGCCAGCAGGAGGGACACCGGGGAGCTGTTTTTT. Translation: CASRRDTGELFF.

This chain joins TRBV20-1 and TRBJ1-4; the D gene is possibly TRBD1 (6 bases). The CDR3 is made up of 13 amino acids. The germline V gene encodes CDR1 DFQATT and CDR2 SNEGSKA (reference sequence). Trimming took off 0 bases at V and 11 bases at J, with 13 bases between the two ends. The CDR3 region has the DNA TGCAGTGCTAGAGATCCAGGGGAAGGGAAACTGTTTTTT. It codes for CSARDPGEGKLFF.